The rows below give T cell receptor beta chains drawn from one sample of a study of long-term antiretroviral therapy in people with HIV. Sequencing used immunoSEQ multiplex PCR; TCRdb keeps in-frame clones, though not all of them. Here the sample spans around 23,000 clones, 81% being singletons. The sequenced sample was unsorted PBMCs, obtained at the start of antiretroviral therapy, before treatment. These receptors were taken from a woman aged 18-30 years with HIV. Both conserved end residues are part of each CDR3. The order of the fields is D gene, V gene, J gene, clone size, CDR3 DNA, CDR3 protein. D genes are given only for firm matches. Size is stated for part of the rows, as once, few or many counts, or as a class when the clone is expanded.

D gene: -
V gene: TRBV6-1
J gene: TRBJ2-2
clone size: -
CDR3 DNA: TGTGCCAGTATGTTGGGGGCTTCGGACACCGGGGAGCTGTTTTTT
CDR3 protein: CASMLGASDTGELFF

D gene: -
V gene: TRBV28
J gene: TRBJ1-1
clone size: -
CDR3 DNA: TGTGCCAGCAGGCTCCCAGGACGCTCCACTGAAGCTTTCTTT
CDR3 protein: CASRLPGRSTEAFF

D gene: -
V gene: TRBV10-3
J gene: TRBJ1-6
clone size: -
CDR3 DNA: TGTGCCATCAGTGACGGGCCAGGGGAGGCTTCACCCCTCCACTTT
CDR3 protein: CAISDGPGEASPLHF

D gene: -
V gene: TRBV7-8
J gene: TRBJ2-7
clone size: once
CDR3 DNA: TGTGCCAGCAGCCACACAGGTGGTCTATCCTACGAGCAGTACTTC
CDR3 protein: CASSHTGGLSYEQYF

D gene: -
V gene: TRBV9
J gene: TRBJ1-5
clone size: -
CDR3 DNA: TGTGCCAGCAGCGTGGACGGGGGGAGGCCCCAGCATTTT
CDR3 protein: CASSVDGGRPQHF

D gene: -
V gene: TRBV6-5
J gene: TRBJ2-1
clone size: -
CDR3 DNA: TGTGCCAGCAGTTACTCGGGGTGGAGAGACAATGAGCAGTTCTTC
CDR3 protein: CASSYSGWRDNEQFF

D gene: -
V gene: TRBV7-9
J gene: TRBJ2-7
clone size: -
CDR3 DNA: TGTGCCAGCAGCTTAGCGGTCAAATACGAGCAGTACTTC
CDR3 protein: CASSLAVKYEQYF

D gene: -
V gene: TRBV14
J gene: TRBJ1-2
clone size: few
CDR3 DNA: TGTGCCAGCAAAGGAGGCGGCGCCGGGGACTATGGCTACACCTTC
CDR3 protein: CASKGGGAGDYGYTF

D gene: -
V gene: TRBV6-1
J gene: TRBJ1-1
clone size: -
CDR3 DNA: TGTGCCAGCAGGGGCAGGGGAACTGAAGCTTTCTTT
CDR3 protein: CASRGRGTEAFF

D gene: -
V gene: TRBV4-1
J gene: TRBJ2-1
clone size: -
CDR3 DNA: TGCGCCAGCAGCCTCCTTGACGGGTGGGAGCAGTTCTTC
CDR3 protein: CASSLLDGWEQFF

D gene: -
V gene: TRBV6-5
J gene: TRBJ2-3
clone size: -
CDR3 DNA: TGTGCCAGCTGTATAGCGGTCGACGACACAGATACGCAGTATTTT
CDR3 protein: CASCIAVDDTDTQYF

D gene: TRBD1
V gene: TRBV7-2
J gene: TRBJ1-2
clone size: -
CDR3 DNA: TGTGCCAGCAGCCGGGACAGGGACTATGGCTACACCTTC
CDR3 protein: CASSRDRDYGYTF

D gene: -
V gene: TRBV7-9
J gene: TRBJ2-7
clone size: -
CDR3 DNA: TGTGCCAGCAGCTTAGAGGCCGGGCAGTACTTC
CDR3 protein: CASSLEAGQYF

D gene: -
V gene: TRBV5-1
J gene: TRBJ2-2
clone size: -
CDR3 DNA: TGCGCCAGCAGCTTGGCCGAGACAGCGAACACCGGGGAGCTGTTTTTT
CDR3 protein: CASSLAETANTGELFF

D gene: -
V gene: TRBV27
J gene: TRBJ2-7
clone size: -
CDR3 DNA: TGTGCCAGCAGTTATTCCGCGGGACCAATTTACGAGCAGTACTTC
CDR3 protein: CASSYSAGPIYEQYF

D gene: -
V gene: TRBV7-9
J gene: TRBJ1-4
clone size: -
CDR3 DNA: TGTGCCAGCAGCTCCGGGACGGGTAATGAAAAACTGTTTTTT
CDR3 protein: CASSSGTGNEKLFF

D gene: -
V gene: TRBV10-3
J gene: TRBJ1-4
clone size: -
CDR3 DNA: TGTGCCATCAGTGAGTCAGGTGGTCCCAGTGAAAAACTGTTTTTT
CDR3 protein: CAISESGGPSEKLFF

D gene: -
V gene: TRBV9
J gene: TRBJ2-3
clone size: -
CDR3 DNA: TGTGCCAGCAGCAGTGAATGGGCAGATACGCAGTATTTT
CDR3 protein: CASSSEWADTQYF

D gene: -
V gene: TRBV4-3
J gene: TRBJ1-1
clone size: once
CDR3 DNA: TGCGCCAGCAGCCAACTATTCCGCCTCAATCAAGGACATACGAACACTGAAGCTTTCTTT
CDR3 protein: CASSQLFRLNQGHTNTEAFF

D gene: TRBD1
V gene: TRBV2
J gene: TRBJ2-5
clone size: -
CDR3 DNA: TGTGCCAGCAAGCGCCCGGGACAGCAAGAGACCCAGTACTTC
CDR3 protein: CASKRPGQQETQYF

D gene: -
V gene: TRBV20-1
J gene: TRBJ2-3
clone size: -
CDR3 DNA: TGCAGTGCTAGTCCCCAGGATACGCAGTATTTT
CDR3 protein: CSASPQDTQYF

D gene: TRBD2
V gene: TRBV28
J gene: TRBJ2-7
clone size: once
CDR3 DNA: TGTGCCAGCAGGCCTCCCGGGACTAGCGGCTACGAGCAGTACTTC
CDR3 protein: CASRPPGTSGYEQYF

D gene: TRBD2
V gene: TRBV27
J gene: TRBJ2-1
clone size: -
CDR3 DNA: TGTGCCAGCAGTCTTGATAGCGGGAGAGTTAATGAGCAGTTCTTC
CDR3 protein: CASSLDSGRVNEQFF

D gene: TRBD2
V gene: TRBV5-1
J gene: TRBJ2-1
clone size: -
CDR3 DNA: TGCGCCAGCAGCATAGGGACTACATACAATGAGCAGTTCTTC
CDR3 protein: CASSIGTTYNEQFF